Sequencing of this T cell receptor (beta chain) was carried out in a study of T cells in Graves' hyperthyroidism and ophthalmopathy. This CDR3 has 14 amino acids. Germline CDR1 and CDR2: LGHNA and YSLEER. Trimming stripped 1 base from V and 7 bases from J, with 11 bases between. Using RNA transcripts as the source, TCR beta CDR3 regions were amplified. The HTBI primer set was used in a first-round RT-PCR of the TCR CDR3. TCRdb itself ran the multiplex PCR reads through MiXCR, one entry per CDR3 protein. Among 450,000 to 650,000 distinct CDR3 sequences listed, 11% to 15% were seen once. This TCR was recovered from a woman aged 18-29 years with Graves' ophthalmopathy. The sequenced material came from blood. The V call is TRBV4-3, the J call TRBJ2-1, with TRBD2 as a possible D gene (6 bases). CDR3 residues: CASSQGMAGNEQFF. The CDR3 DNA follows: TGCGCCAGCAGCCAAGGGATGGCGGGGAATGAGCAGTTCTTC.